Included here is one T cell receptor (beta chain) sequence, with context. Its antigen is unidentified. CDR3 length: 12 amino acids. Germline V gene data show CDR1 as SGHDN and CDR2 as FVKESK. V lost 0 bases and J 10 bases, leaving 7 bases between the germline ends. TCRdb keeps only in-frame clones here, not all; method: immunoSEQ multiplex PCR. The table lists around 44,000 clones, 65% to 90% of them singletons. This sample is drawn from a study of radiotherapy plus CTLA-4 blockade in lung cancer. Study background: For 18% of patients, objective responses occurred, and around 31% had disease control.

Ipilimumab CTLA-4 blockade and focal radiation were given to patients with chemo-refractory metastatic non-small-cell lung cancer. Notes on the study in general: An expansion of tumor-derived TCR clones occurred in blood after radiotherapy plus ipilimumab. Response was reportedly best predicted by early blood T cell clone dynamics, with interferon-beta.

This specimen consisted of peripheral blood, obtained from a patient treated with radiotherapy plus ipilimumab. The chain carries TRBV14 and TRBJ2-1, with D perhaps matching TRBD2 (6 bases). The origin of this receptor is a human donor with non-small cell lung cancer that progressed on radiotherapy plus ipilimumab. Some clones in this sample may be carry-over from other donors' samples. CDR3 bases: TGTGCCAGCAGCCAAGATCGGGGGGAGCAGTTCTTC. Encoded protein: CASSQDRGEQFF.